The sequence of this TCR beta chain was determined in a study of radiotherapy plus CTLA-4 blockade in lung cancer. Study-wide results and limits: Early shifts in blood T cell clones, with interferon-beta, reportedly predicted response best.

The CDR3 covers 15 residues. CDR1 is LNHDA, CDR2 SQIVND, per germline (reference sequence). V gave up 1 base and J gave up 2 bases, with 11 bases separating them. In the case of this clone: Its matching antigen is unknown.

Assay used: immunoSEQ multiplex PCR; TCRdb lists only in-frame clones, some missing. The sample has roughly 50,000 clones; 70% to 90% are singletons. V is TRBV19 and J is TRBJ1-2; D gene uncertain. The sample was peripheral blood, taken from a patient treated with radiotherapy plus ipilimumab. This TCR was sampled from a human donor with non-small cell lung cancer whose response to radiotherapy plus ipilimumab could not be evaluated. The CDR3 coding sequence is TGTGCCAGTAGTATAGTAGAAGACATCAACTATGGCTACACCTTC. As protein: CASSIVEDINYGYTF.